The clone carrying this T cell receptor beta chain turned up a few times. Repertoires were generated with immunoSEQ multiplex PCR, while TCRdb's copy carries only in-frame clones and drops some. Here the sample spans roughly 51,000 clones, about 96% being singletons. This sample is drawn from a study of T cells after somatic rescue of genetic block. Trimming took 8 bases from V and 7 from J; bases not matched to a gene: 11. Germline V CDR1 and CDR2: SGHAT, FQNNGV. The length of the CDR3 is 14 residues. The chain couples TRBV11-2 to TRBJ2-1; 7 positions agree with TRBD2. This clonotype originated in a child younger than two. Specimen: peripheral blood mononuclear cells (PBMCs). The CDR3 spells CASGAGGSRNEQFF. In nucleotides, the CDR3 is TGTGCCAGCGGGGCCGGCGGGAGTAGGAATGAGCAGTTCTTC.